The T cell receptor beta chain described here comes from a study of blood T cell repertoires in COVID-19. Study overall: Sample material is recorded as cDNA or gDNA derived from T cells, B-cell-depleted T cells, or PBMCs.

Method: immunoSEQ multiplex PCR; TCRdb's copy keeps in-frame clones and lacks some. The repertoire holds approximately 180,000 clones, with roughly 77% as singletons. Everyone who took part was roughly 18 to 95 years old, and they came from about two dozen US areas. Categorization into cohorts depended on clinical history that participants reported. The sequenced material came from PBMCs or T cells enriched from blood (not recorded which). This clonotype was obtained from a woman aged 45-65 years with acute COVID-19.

CDR3 bases: TGTGCCAGCAGCTTGGCCGGGGTTGGGGAAAAACTGTTTTTT. It codes for CASSLAGVGEKLFF. The chain recombines TRBV5-4 with TRBJ1-4, with D unclear. The CDR3 consists of 14 residues. V shed 0 bases and J shed 8 bases, with 11 bases lying between them. Germline V lookup: CDR1 SGHNT, CDR2 YYREEE (reference sequence).